The 3 T cell receptor beta chains below all came from one sample that was sequenced in a study of T cells in localized non-small cell lung cancer. Here immunoSEQ multiplex PCR was the method, and the copy in TCRdb shows in-frame clones only, minus some. The data show roughly 1,300 clones, roughly 23% seen once. The source material was lung tumor tissue, sampled before any cancer treatment. The source of these receptors is a man aged 35-75 years with stage III lung adenocarcinoma.

The rearrangement links TRBV18 to TRBJ2-7; maybe TRBD1 (7 bases). CDR1 and CDR2 (germline): KGHSH, LQKENI. Trimming left V 3 bases short and J 2 bases short, with 11 bases between. This CDR3 region has 14 residues. The CDR3 loop reads CASSPPGGTYEQYF. As DNA, the CDR3 is TGTGCCAGCTCACCTCCAGGGGGGACCTACGAGCAGTACTTC.

By share, this clone ranks as medium-sized. The chain joins TRBV11-3 to TRBJ2-3, with TRBD2 matching over 7 bases. The CDR3 spans 17 residues. The germline V gene encodes CDR1 SGHNT and CDR2 YENEEA. V was clipped by 3 bases and J by 7 bases; unmatched bases: 16. DNA of the CDR3: TGTGCCAGCAGCTTGGTCCCGGCCCAGCGGGGATTGTATACGCAGTATTTT. Protein: CASSLVPAQRGLYTQYF. Drawing the rest from reference TRBV11-3 and TRBJ2-3, the complete variable domain is EAGVVQSPRYKIIEKKQPVAFWCNPISGHNTLYWYLQNLGQGPELLIRYENEEAVDDSQLPKDRFSAERLKGVDSTLKIQPAELGDSAVYLCASSLVPAQRGLYTQYFGPGTRLTVL.

A note on this clone: Distinct nucleotide sequences in the sample also encode this CDR3. The chain links TRBV15 to TRBJ2-1, with D tentatively TRBD2 (7 bases). The V end lost 8 bases, the J end lost 7 bases, and 24 bases lay between the germline ends. The CDR3 is 16 residues long. From germline, CDR1 is LNHNV and CDR2 YYDKDF (reference sequence). DNA of the CDR3: TGTGCCACCTCCGGAGGGGGTCGGGGGGTTGGGAATGAGCAGTTCTTC. This gives the protein CATSGGGRGVGNEQFF.